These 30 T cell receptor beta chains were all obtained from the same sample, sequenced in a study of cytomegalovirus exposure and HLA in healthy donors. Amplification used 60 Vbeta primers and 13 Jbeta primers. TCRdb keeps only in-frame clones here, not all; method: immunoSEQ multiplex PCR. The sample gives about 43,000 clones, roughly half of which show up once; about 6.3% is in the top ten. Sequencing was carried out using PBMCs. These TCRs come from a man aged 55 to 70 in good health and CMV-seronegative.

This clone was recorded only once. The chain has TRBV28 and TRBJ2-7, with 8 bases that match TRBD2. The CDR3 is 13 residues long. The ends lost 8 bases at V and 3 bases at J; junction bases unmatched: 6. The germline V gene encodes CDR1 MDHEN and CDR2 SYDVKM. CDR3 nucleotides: TGTGCCAGCGGGTCGGGAGGGGTCTACGAGCAGTACTTC. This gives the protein CASGSGGVYEQYF. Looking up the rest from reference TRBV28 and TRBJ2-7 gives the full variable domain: DVKVTQSSRYLVKRTGEKVFLECVQDMDHENMFWYRQDPGLGLRLIYFSYDVKMKEKGDIPEGYSVSREKKERFSLILESASTNQTSMYLCASGSGGVYEQYFGPGTRLTVT.

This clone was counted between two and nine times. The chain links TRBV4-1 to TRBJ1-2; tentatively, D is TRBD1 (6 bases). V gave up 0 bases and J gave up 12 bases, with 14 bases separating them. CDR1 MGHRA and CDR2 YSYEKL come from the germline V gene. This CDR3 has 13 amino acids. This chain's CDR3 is CASSQESRGFHTF. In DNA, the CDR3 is TGCGCCAGCAGCCAAGAATCCAGGGGATTTCACACCTTC.

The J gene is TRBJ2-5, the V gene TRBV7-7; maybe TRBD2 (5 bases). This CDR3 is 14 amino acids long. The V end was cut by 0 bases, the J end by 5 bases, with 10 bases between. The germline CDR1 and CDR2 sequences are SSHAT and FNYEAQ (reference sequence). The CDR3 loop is CASSLAGPGETQYF. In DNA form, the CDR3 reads TGTGCCAGCAGCTTAGCGGGCCCGGGGGAGACCCAGTACTTC.

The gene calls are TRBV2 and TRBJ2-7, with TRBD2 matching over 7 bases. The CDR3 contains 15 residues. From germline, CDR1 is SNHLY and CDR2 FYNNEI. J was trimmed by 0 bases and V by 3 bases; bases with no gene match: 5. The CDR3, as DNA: TGTGCCAGCAGTGAGGCCAGCGGGACCTCCTACGAGCAGTACTTC. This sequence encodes CASSEASGTSYEQYF.

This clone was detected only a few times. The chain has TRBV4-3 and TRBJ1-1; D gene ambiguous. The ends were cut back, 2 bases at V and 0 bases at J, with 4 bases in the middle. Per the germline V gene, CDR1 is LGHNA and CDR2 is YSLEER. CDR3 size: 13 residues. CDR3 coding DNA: TGCGCCAGCAGCCAAAACTTGAACACTGAAGCTTTCTTT. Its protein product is CASSQNLNTEAFF.

CDR3 DNA: TGTGCCAGCAGCTTAGCGGGAGGGCAATACGAGCAGTACTTC. Residues: CASSLAGGQYEQYF. The chain carries TRBV7-9 and TRBJ2-7, with 7 bases lining up with TRBD2. V shed 0 bases, J shed 4 bases, and the junction held 3 bases outside the gene matches. The germline V gene has CDR1 SEHNR and CDR2 FQNEAQ (reference sequence). The CDR3 has 14 residues.

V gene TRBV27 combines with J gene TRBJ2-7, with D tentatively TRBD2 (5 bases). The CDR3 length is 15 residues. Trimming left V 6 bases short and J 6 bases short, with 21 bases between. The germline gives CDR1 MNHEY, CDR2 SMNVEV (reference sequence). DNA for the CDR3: TGTGCCAGCAGAAGAGACCGGGATCCCGGAACCGAGCAGTACTTC. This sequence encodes CASRRDRDPGTEQYF.

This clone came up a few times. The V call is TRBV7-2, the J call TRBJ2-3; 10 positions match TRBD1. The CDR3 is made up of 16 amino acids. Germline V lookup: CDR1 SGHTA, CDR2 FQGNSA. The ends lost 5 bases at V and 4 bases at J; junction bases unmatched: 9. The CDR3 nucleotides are TGTGCCAGCAGCCTCTGGGGGGACAGGGGTGCAGATACGCAGTATTTT. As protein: CASSLWGDRGADTQYF.

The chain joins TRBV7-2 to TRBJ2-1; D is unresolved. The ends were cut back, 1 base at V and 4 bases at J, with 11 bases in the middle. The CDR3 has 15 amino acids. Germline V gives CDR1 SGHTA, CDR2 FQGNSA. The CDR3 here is CASSLGPSTYNEQFF. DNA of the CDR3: TGTGCCAGCAGCTTAGGGCCTAGTACGTACAATGAGCAGTTCTTC.

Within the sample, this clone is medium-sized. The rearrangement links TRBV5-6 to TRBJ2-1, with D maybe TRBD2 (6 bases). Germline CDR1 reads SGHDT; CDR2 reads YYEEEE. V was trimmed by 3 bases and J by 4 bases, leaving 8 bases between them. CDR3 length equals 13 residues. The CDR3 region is CASSSTSYNEQFF. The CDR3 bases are TGTGCCAGCAGCTCGACTAGTTACAATGAGCAGTTCTTC. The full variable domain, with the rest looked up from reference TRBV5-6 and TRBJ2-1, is DAGVTQSPTHLIKTRGQQVTLRCSPKSGHDTVSWYQQALGQGPQFIFQYYEEEERQRGNFPDRFSGHQFPNYSSELNVNALLLGDSALYLCASSSTSYNEQFFGPGTRLTVL.

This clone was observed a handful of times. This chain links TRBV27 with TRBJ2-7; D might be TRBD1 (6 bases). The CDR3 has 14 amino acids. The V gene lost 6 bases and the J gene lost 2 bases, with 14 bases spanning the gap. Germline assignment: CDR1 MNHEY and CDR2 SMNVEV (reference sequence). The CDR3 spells CASRRTAVPYEQYF. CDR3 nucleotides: TGTGCCAGCAGGAGGACAGCGGTCCCCTACGAGCAGTACTTC.

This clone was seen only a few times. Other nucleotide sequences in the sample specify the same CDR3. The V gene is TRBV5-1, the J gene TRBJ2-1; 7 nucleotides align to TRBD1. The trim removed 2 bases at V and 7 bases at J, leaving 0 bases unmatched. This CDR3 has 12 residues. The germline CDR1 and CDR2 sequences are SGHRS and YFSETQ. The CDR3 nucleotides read TGCGCCAGCAGCTTACAGGGGAATGAGCAGTTCTTC. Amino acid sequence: CASSLQGNEQFF.

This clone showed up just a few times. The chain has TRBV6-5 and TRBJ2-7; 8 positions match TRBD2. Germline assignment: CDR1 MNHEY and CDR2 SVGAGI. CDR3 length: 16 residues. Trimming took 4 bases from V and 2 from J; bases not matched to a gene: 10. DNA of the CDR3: TGTGCCAGCAGTTCGGAAGCGGGAGAGGTCGCCTACGAGCAGTACTTC. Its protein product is CASSSEAGEVAYEQYF.

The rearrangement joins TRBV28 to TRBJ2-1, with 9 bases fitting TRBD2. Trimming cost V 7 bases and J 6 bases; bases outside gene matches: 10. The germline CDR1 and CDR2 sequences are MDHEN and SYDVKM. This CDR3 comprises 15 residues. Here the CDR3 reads CASTFPGLARNEQFF. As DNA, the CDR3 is TGTGCCAGCACTTTTCCGGGACTAGCTCGCAATGAGCAGTTCTTC.

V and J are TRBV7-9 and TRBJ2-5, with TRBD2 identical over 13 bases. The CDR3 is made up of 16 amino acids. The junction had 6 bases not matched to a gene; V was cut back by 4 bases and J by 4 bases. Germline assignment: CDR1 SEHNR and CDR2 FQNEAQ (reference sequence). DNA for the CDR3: TGTGCCAGCAGCTCCGGACTAGCGGGAGTAGGAGAGACCCAGTACTTC. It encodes CASSSGLAGVGETQYF.

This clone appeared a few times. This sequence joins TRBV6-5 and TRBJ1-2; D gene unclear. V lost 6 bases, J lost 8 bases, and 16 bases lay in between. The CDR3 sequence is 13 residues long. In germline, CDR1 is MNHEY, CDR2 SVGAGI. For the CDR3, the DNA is TGTGCCAGCAGCAAAACCCCCCTGGGCGGCTACACCTTC. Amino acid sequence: CASSKTPLGGYTF.

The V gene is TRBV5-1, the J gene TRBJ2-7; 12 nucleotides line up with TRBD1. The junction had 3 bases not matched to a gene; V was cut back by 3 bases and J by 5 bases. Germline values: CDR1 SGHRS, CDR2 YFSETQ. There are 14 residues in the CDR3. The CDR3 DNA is TGCGCCAGCAGCTGGGGGACAGGGGGCCACGAGCAGTACTTC. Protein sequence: CASSWGTGGHEQYF.

The CDR3 DNA is TGTGCCAGCTATGAACGGGAGCCGAGCGGCTACACCTTC. Its protein product is CASYEREPSGYTF. The gene calls are TRBV2 and TRBJ1-2; unclear D gene. The CDR3 runs 13 residues. Deletions cut 8 bases from V and 8 bases from J, with 18 bases between. CDR1 is SNHLY and CDR2 is FYNNEI in the germline V gene.

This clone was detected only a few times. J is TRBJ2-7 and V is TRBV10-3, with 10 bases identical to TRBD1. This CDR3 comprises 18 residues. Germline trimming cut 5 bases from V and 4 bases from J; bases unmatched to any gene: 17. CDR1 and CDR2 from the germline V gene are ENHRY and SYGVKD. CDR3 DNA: TGTGCCATCAGTAGCGGGACAGGGGTCCTTGGGGGGACTTACGAGCAGTACTTC. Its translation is CAISSGTGVLGGTYEQYF.

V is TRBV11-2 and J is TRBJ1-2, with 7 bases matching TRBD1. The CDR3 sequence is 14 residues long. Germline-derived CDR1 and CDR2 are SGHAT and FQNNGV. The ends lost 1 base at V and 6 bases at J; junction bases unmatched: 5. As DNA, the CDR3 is TGTGCCAGCAGCTTAGTTATTACAGGGGATGGCTACACCTTC. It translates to CASSLVITGDGYTF.

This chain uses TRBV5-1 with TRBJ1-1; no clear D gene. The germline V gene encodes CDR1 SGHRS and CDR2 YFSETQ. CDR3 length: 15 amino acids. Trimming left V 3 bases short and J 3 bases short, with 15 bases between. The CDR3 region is CASSSPTGWDTEAFF. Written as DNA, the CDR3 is TGCGCCAGCAGCTCCCCGACGGGATGGGACACTGAAGCTTTCTTT.

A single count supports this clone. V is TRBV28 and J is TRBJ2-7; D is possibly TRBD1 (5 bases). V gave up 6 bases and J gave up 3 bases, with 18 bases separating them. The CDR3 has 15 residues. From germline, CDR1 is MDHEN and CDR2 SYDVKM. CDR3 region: CASSSSGALGYEQYF. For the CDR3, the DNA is TGTGCCAGCAGCTCAAGTGGGGCCTTGGGCTACGAGCAGTACTTC.

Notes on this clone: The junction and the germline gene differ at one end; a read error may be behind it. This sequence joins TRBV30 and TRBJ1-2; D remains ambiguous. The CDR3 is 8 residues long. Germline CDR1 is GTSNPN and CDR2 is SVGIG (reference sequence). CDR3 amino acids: CAWSGVAF. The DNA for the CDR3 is TGTGCCTGGAGTGGAGTGGCCTTC.

CDR3 sequence: CASSLVRGDTQYF. DNA for the CDR3: TGTGCCAGCAGCTTAGTCCGAGGAGATACGCAGTATTTT. V usage is TRBV7-8 and J usage is TRBJ2-3; the D is unclear. The length of the CDR3 is 13 residues. The germline V and J ends were trimmed by 1 base and 5 bases, with 7 bases remaining between them. Germline CDR1 SGHVS, CDR2 FQNEAQ. Variable domain in full (rest from reference TRBV7-8 and TRBJ2-3): GAGVSQSPRYKVAKRGQDVALRCDPISGHVSLFWYQQALGQGPEFLTYFQNEAQLDKSGLPSDRFFAERPEGSVSTLKIQRTQQEDSAVYLCASSLVRGDTQYFGPGTRLTVL.

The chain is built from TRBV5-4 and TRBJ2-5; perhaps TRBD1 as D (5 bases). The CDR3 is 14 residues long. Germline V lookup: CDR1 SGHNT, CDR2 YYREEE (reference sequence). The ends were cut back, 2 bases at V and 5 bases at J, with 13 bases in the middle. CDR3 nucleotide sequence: TGTGCCAGCAGCTTTCAAGGGGTTCCGGAGACCCAGTACTTC. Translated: CASSFQGVPETQYF.

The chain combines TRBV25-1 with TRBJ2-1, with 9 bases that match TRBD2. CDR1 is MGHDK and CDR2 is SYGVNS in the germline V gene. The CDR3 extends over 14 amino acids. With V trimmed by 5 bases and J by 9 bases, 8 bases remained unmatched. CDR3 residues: CASSIRTSVGEQFF. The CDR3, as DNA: TGTGCCAGCAGTATCCGGACTAGCGTCGGTGAGCAGTTCTTC.

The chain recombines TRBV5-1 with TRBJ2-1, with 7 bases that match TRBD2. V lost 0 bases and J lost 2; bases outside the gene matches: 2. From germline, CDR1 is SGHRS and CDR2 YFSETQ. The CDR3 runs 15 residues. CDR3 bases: TGCGCCAGCAGCTTGGAAGGACTAGCCTACAATGAGCAGTTCTTC. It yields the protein CASSLEGLAYNEQFF.

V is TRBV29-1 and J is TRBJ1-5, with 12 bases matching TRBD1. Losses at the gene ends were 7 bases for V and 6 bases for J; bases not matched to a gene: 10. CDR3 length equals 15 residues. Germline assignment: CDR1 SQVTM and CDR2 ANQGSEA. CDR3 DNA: TGCAGCGCATCAACGGGACAGGGGGCAATTCAGCCCCAGCATTTT. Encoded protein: CSASTGQGAIQPQHF.

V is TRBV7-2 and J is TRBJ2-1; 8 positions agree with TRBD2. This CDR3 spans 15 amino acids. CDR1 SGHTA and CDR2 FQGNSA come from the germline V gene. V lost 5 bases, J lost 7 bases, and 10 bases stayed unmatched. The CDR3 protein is CASSPSGGRRNEQFF. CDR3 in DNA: TGTGCCAGCAGCCCATCTGGCGGGAGGAGGAATGAGCAGTTCTTC.

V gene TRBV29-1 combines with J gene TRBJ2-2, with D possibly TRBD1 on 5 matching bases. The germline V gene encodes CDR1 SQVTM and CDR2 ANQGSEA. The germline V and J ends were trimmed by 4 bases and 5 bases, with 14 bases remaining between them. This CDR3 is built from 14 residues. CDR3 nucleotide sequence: TGCAGCGTTGGGGGCAGGAGTGAAACCGGGGAGCTGTTTTTT. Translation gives CSVGGRSETGELFF.